This T cell receptor beta chain was captured by sequencing in a study of tumor-infiltrating lymphocytes in oesophageal squamous cell carcinoma. CDR3 length equals 14 residues. Looked up from germline, CDR1 is SGHTS and CDR2 is YDEGEE. V lost 4 bases, J lost 3 bases, and 11 bases lay in between. By share of the sample, this clonotype is medium-sized (0.01 to 0.1%). TCRdb redid the calling of the reads with MiXCR, one entry per CDR3 protein. The repertoire has 11,000 or so distinct CDR3 sequences, roughly 60% of them found once; the top ten carry roughly three fifths. Sequenced sample: blood. The TCR sequence derives from a female donor with esophageal squamous cell carcinoma. The chain joins TRBV5-8 to TRBJ2-1; D may be TRBD2 (5 bases). In DNA, the CDR3 is TGTGCCAGCAGCCTTTACCGGGACTACAATGAGCAGTTCTTC. Its translation: CASSLYRDYNEQFF.